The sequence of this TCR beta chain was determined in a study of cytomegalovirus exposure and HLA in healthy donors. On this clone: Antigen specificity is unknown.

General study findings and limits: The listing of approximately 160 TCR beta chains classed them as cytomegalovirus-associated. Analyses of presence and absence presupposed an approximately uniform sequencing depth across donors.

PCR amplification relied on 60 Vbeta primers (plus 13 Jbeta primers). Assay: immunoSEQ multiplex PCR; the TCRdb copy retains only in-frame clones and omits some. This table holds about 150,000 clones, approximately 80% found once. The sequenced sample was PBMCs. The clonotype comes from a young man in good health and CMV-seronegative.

The CDR3 is CASSGTPSAEAFF. In DNA, the CDR3 is TGTGCCAGTAGTGGAACCCCGAGCGCTGAAGCTTTCTTT. V and J are TRBV19 and TRBJ1-1; D gene ambiguous. Germline values: CDR1 LNHDA, CDR2 SQIVND (reference sequence). The V end was cut by 5 bases, the J end by 6 bases, with 13 bases between. The CDR3 totals 13 residues.